The clone carrying this TCR beta chain was observed a handful of times. Its specificity is unknown. 60 Vbeta and 13 Jbeta primers were used in PCR. The data were produced by immunoSEQ multiplex PCR, yet TCRdb's version contains in-frame clones alone and is incomplete. This table has more than 95,000 clones, around four fifths appearing once. CDR3 length equals 14 residues. Germline V gives CDR1 SGHDT, CDR2 YYEEEE. V lost 2 bases to trimming and J lost 4 bases, with 12 bases between them. This sample was included in a study of cytomegalovirus exposure and HLA in healthy donors. Points from the study as a whole: Reportedly, TCR beta sequences accurately predicted HLA-A and HLA-B alleles in most subjects. Other equally common chains were less clonally expanded than HLA-associated TCR beta chains, a later analysis showed.

The clonotype originates from a young man in good health and CMV-seropositive. The sample was PBMCs. The V gene is TRBV5-6, the J gene TRBJ1-2; tentatively, D is TRBD1 (5 bases). The CDR3 region is CASSLPGLGYGYTF. CDR3 in DNA: TGTGCCAGCAGCTTACCAGGGTTGGGCTATGGCTACACCTTC. Full variable domain (remainder filled in from reference TRBV5-6 and TRBJ1-2): DAGVTQSPTHLIKTRGQQVTLRCSPKSGHDTVSWYQQALGQGPQFIFQYYEEEERQRGNFPDRFSGHQFPNYSSELNVNALLLGDSALYLCASSLPGLGYGYTFGSGTRLTVV.